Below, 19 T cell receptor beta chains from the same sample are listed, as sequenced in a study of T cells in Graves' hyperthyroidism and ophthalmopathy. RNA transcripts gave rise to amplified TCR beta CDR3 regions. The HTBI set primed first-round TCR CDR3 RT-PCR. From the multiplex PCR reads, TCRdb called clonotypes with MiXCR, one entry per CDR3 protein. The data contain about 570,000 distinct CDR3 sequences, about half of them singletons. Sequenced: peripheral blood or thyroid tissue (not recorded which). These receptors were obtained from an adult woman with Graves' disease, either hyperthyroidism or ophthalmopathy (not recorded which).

The CDR3 loop reads CASRRTGFRETQYF. The CDR3 region has the DNA TGTGCCAGCAGACGCACAGGGTTTCGAGAGACCCAGTACTTC. The chain uses TRBV6-5 and TRBJ2-5, with a tentative D call TRBD1 (6 bases). Trimming shortened V by 6 bases and J by 4 bases, and 15 bases separated the two germline ends. CDR3 size: 14 residues. CDR1 MNHEY and CDR2 SVGAGI come from the germline V gene.

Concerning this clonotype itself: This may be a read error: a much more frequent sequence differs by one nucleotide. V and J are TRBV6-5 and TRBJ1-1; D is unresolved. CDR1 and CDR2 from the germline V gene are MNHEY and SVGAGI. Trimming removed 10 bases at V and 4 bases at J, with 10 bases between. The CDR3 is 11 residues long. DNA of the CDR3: TGTGCCAACAACGGGAGCACTGAAGCTTTCTTT. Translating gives CANNGSTEAFF.

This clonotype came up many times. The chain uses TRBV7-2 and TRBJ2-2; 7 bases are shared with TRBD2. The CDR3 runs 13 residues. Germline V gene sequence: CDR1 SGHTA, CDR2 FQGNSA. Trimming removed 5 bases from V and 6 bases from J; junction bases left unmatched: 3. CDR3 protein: CASSQAGAGELFF. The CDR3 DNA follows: TGTGCCAGCAGCCAGGCGGGGGCCGGGGAGCTGTTTTTT.

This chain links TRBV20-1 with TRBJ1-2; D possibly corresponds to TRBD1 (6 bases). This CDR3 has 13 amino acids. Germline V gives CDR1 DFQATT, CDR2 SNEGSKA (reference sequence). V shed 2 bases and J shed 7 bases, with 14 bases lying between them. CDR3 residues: CSARQGSGSGYTF. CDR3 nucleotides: TGCAGTGCTAGACAGGGGTCCGGCAGTGGCTACACCTTC.

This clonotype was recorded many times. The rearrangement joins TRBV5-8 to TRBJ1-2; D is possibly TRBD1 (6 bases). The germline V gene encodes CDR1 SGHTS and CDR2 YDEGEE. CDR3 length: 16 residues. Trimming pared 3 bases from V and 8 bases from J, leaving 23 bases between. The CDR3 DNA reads TGTGCCAGCAGCTCGTACAGGGTTAGGCCATCTATGGGCTACACCTTC. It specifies CASSSYRVRPSMGYTF.

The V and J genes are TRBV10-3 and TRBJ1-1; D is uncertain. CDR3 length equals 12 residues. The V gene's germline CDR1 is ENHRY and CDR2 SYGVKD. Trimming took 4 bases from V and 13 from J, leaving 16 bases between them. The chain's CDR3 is CAISAGVDKDFF. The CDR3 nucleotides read TGTGCCATCAGTGCTGGGGTCGATAAGGATTTCTTT.

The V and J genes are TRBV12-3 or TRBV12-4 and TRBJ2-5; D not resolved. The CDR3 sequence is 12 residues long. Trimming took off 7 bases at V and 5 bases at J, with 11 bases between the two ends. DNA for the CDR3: TGTGCCAGCACCCCGGATAGGGAGACCCAGTACTTC. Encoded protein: CASTPDRETQYF.

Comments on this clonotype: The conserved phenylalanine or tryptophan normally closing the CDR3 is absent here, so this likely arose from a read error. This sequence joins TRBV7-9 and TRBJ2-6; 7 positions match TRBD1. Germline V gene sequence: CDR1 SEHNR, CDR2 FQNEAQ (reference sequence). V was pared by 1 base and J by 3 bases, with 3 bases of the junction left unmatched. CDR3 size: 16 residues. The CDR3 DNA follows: TGTGCCAGCAGCTTAGAGGGGGCGGTTGGGGCCAACGTCCTGACTCCA. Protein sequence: CASSLEGAVGANVLTP.

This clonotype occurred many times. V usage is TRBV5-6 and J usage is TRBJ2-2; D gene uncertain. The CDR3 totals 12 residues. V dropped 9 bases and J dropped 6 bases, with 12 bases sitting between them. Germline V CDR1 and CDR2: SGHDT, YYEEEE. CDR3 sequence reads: CATTDYAGELFF. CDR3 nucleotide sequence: TGTGCCACCACGGATTACGCCGGGGAGCTGTTTTTT.

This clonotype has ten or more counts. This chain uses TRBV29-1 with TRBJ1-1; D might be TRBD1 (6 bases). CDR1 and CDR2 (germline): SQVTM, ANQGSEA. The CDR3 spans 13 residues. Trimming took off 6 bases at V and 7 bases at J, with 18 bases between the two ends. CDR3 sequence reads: CSVAPSYRDEAFF. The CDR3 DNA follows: TGCAGCGTCGCACCATCGTACAGGGATGAAGCTTTCTTT.

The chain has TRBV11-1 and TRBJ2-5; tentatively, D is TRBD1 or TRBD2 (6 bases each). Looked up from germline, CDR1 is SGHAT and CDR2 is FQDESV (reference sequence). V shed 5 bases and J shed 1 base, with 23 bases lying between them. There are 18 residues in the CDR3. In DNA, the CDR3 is TGTGCCAGCAGCCCAAAGTCGGGGGCGAGCGGCCTCCAAGAGACCCAGTACTTC. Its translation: CASSPKSGASGLQETQYF.

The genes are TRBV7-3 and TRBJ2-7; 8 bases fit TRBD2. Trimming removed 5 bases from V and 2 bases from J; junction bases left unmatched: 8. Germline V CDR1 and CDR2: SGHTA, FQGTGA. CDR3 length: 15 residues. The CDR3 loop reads CASSAQAGAAYEQYF. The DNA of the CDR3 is TGTGCCAGCAGCGCTCAAGCGGGAGCGGCCTACGAGCAGTACTTC.

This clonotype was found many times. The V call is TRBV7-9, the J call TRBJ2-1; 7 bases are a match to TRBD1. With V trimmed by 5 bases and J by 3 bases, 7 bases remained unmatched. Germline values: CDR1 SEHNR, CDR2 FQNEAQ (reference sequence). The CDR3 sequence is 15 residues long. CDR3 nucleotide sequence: TGTGCCAGCAGCCCCCAGGGGGTAGGCTACAATGAGCAGTTCTTC. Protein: CASSPQGVGYNEQFF. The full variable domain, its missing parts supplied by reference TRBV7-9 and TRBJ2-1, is DTGVSQNPRHKITKRGQNVTFRCDPISEHNRLYWYRQTLGQGPEFLTYFQNEAQLEKSRLLSDRFSAERPKGSFSTLEIQRTEQGDSAMYLCASSPQGVGYNEQFFGPGTRLTVL.

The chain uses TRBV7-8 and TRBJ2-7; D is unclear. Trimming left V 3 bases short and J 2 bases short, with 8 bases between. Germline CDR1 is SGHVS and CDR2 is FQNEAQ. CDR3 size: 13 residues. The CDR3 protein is CASSFRKTYEQYF. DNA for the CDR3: TGTGCCAGCAGCTTCCGTAAGACCTACGAGCAGTACTTC.

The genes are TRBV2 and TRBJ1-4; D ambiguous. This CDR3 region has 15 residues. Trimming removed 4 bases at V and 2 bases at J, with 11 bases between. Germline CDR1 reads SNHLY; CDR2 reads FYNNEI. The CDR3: CASSALGTTNEKLFF. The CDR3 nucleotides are TGTGCCAGCAGTGCCCTGGGTACGACTAATGAAAAACTGTTTTTT.

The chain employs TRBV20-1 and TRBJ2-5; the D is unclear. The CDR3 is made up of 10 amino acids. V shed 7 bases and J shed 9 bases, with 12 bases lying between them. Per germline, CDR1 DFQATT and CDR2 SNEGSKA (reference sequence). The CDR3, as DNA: TGCAGTGAGGGTCGAATGGCCCAGTACTTC. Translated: CSEGRMAQYF.

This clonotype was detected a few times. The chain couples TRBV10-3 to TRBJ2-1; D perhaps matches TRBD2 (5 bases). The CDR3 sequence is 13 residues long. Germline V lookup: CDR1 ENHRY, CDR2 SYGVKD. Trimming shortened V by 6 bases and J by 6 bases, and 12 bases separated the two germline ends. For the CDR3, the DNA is TGTGCCATCAGGAGAGGGCTAATCAATGAGCAGTTCTTC. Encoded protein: CAIRRGLINEQFF.

The CDR3 sequence is CASSLAPGADEQYF. In DNA, the CDR3 is TGTGCCAGCAGCTTAGCTCCGGGGGCGGACGAGCAGTACTTC. This rearrangement joins TRBV7-2 to TRBJ2-5, with D tentatively TRBD1 or TRBD2 (6 bases each). TRBJ2-7 matches the DNA end more closely, so the J call is doubtful. The CDR3 loop spans 14 amino acids. Germline-derived CDR1 and CDR2 are SGHTA and FQGNSA.

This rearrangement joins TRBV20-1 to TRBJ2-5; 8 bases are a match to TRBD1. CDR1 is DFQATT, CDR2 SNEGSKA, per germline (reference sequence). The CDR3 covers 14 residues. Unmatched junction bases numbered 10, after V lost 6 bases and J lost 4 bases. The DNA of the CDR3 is TGCAGTGCCGCGACAGGGGCAGGTAGAGAGACCCAGTACTTC. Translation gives CSAATGAGRETQYF.